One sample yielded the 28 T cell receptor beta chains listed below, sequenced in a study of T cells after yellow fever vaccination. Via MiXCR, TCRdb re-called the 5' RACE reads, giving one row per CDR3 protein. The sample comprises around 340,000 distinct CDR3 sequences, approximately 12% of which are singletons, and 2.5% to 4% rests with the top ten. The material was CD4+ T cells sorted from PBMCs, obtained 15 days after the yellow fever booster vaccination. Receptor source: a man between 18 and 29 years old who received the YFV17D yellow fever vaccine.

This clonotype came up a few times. The CDR3 is CASSPEGQGTDTQYF. CDR3 DNA: TGTGCCAGCAGCCCTGAGGGACAGGGCACAGATACGCAGTATTTT. The genes are TRBV7-2 and TRBJ2-3; 8 positions match TRBD1. Germline V CDR1 and CDR2: SGHTA, FQGNSA. CDR3 length equals 15 residues. J was trimmed by 1 base and V by 5 bases; bases with no gene match: 5.

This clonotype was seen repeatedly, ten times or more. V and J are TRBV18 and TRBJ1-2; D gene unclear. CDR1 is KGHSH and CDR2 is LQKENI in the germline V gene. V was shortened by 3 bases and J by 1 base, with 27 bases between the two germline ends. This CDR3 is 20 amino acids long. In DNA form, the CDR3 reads TGTGCCAGCTCACCGGACGGAGCACGCCTGAGATCAGCTTTTAACTATGGCTACACCTTC. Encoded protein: CASSPDGARLRSAFNYGYTF.

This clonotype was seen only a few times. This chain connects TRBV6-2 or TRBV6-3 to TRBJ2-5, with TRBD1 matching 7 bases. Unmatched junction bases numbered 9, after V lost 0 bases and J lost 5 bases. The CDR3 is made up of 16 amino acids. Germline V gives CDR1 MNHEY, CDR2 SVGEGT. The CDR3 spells CASSYSGTTGMETQYF. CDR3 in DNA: TGTGCCAGCAGTTACTCCGGAACGACAGGGATGGAGACCCAGTACTTC.

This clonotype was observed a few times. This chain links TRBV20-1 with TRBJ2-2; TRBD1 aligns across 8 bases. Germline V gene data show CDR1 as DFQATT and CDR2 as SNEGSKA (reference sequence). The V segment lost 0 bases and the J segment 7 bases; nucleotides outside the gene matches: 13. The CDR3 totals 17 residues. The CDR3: CSARDAGRQGWIGELFF. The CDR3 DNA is TGCAGTGCTAGAGATGCTGGGAGACAGGGGTGGATCGGGGAGCTGTTTTTT.

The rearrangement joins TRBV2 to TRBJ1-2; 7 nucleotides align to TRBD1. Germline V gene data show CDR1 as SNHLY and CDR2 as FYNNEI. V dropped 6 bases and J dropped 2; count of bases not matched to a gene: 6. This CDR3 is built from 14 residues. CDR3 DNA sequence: TGTGCCAGCAGGACCGGGACAGAAAACTATGGCTACACCTTC. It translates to CASRTGTENYGYTF.

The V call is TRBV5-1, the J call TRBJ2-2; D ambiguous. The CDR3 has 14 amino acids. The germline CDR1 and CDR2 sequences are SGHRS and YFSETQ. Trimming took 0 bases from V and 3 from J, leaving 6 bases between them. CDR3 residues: CASSLAAYTGELFF. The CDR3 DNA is TGCGCCAGCAGCTTGGCAGCTTACACCGGGGAGCTGTTTTTT.

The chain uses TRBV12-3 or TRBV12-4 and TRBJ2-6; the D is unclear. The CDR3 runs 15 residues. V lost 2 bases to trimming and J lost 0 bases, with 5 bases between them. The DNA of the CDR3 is TGTGCCAGCAGTTTATGGAGCTCTGGGGCCAACGTCCTGACTTTC. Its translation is CASSLWSSGANVLTF.

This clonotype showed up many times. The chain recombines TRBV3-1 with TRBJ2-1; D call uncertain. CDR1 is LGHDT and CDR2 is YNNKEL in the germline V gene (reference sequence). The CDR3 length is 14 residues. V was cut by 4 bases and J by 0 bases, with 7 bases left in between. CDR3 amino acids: CASSLASSYNEQFF. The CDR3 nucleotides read TGTGCCAGCAGCCTAGCAAGCTCCTACAATGAGCAGTTCTTC.

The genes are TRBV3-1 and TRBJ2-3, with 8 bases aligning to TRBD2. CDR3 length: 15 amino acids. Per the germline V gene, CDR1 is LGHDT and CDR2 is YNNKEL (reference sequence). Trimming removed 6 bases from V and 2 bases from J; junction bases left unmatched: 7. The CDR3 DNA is TGTGCCAGCAGACAACGGGGGGGCTTCACAGATACGCAGTATTTT. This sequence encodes CASRQRGGFTDTQYF.

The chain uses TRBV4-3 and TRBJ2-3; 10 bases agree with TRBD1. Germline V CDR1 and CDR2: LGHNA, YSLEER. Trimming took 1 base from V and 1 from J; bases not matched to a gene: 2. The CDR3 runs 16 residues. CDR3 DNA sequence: TGCGCCAGCAGCCAAGCCGGGACAGGGGGCACAGATACGCAGTATTTT. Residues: CASSQAGTGGTDTQYF.

This CDR3 reads CASSTRDRSFYSNQPQHF. Here the CDR3 DNA reads TGTGCCAGCAGTACCCGGGACAGGAGCTTCTATAGCAATCAGCCCCAGCATTTT. This chain uses TRBV6-6 with TRBJ1-5, with 8 positions matching TRBD1. This CDR3 contains 18 residues. Trimming removed 5 bases from V and 0 bases from J; junction bases left unmatched: 12. Germline values: CDR1 MNHNY, CDR2 SVGAGI (reference sequence).

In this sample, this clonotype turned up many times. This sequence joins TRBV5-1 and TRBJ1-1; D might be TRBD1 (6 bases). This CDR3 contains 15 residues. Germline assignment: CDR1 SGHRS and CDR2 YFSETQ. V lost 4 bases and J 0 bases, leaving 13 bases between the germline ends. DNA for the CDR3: TGCGCCAGCAGCCCCGAGGGGGGATTGAACACTGAAGCTTTCTTT. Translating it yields CASSPEGGLNTEAFF.

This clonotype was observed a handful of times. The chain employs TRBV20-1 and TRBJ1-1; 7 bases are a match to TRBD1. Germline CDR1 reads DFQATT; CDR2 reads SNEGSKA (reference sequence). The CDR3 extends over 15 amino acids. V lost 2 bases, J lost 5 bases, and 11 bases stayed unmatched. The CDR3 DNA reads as TGCAGTGCTAGATCACCGACAGGGACGGGAACTGAAGCTTTCTTT. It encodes CSARSPTGTGTEAFF.

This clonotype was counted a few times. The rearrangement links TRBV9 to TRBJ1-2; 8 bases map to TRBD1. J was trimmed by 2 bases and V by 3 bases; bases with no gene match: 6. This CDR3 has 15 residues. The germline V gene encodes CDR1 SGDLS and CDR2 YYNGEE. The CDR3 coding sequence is TGTGCCAGCAGCGAAGGGGACAGGTTGAACTATGGCTACACCTTC. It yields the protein CASSEGDRLNYGYTF.

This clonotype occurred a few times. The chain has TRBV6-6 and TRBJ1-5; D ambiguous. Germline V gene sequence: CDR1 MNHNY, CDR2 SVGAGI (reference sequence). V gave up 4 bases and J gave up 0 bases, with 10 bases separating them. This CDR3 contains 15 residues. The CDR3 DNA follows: TGTGCCAGCAGTTTCGACCCCGGTAGCAATCAGCCCCAGCATTTT. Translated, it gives CASSFDPGSNQPQHF.

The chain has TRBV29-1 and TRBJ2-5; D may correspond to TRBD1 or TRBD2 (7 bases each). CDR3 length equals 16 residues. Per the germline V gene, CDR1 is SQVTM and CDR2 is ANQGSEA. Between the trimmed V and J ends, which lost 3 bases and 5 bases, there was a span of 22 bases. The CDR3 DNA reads TGCAGCGTTGACCTCACCCGGGACCAGGGGGGGGAGACCCAGTACTTC. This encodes CSVDLTRDQGGETQYF.

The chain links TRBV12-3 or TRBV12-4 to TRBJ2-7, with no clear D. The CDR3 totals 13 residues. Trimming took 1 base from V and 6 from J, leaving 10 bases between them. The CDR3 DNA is TGTGCCAGCAGTTTAGTCGCGCCAGGCGAGCAGTACTTC. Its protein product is CASSLVAPGEQYF.

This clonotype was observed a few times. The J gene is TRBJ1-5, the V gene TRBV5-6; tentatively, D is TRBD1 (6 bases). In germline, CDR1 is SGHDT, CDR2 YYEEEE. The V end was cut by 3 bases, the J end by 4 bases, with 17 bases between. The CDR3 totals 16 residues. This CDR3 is CASSSTGHGINQPQHF. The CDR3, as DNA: TGTGCCAGCAGCTCAACAGGGCACGGTATAAATCAGCCCCAGCATTTT.

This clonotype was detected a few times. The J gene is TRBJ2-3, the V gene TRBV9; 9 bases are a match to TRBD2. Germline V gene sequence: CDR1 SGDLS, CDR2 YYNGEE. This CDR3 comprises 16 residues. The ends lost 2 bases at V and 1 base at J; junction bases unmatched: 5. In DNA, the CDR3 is TGTGCCAGCAGCGTTAGCGGGGGACCAGGCACAGATACGCAGTATTTT. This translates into CASSVSGGPGTDTQYF.

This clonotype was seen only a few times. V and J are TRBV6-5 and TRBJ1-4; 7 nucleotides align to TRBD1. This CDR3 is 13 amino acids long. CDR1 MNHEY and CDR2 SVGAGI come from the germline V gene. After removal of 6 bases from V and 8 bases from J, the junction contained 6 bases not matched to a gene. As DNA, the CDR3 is TGTGCCAGCAGAACCGGACAGGAGGAAAAACTGTTTTTT. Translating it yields CASRTGQEEKLFF.

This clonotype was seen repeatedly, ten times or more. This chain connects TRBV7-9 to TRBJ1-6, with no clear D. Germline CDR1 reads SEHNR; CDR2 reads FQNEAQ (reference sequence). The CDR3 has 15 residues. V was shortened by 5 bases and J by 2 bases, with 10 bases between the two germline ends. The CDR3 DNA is TGTGCCAGCAGCCCTCCTGGCACCTATAATTCACCCCTCCACTTT. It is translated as CASSPPGTYNSPLHF.

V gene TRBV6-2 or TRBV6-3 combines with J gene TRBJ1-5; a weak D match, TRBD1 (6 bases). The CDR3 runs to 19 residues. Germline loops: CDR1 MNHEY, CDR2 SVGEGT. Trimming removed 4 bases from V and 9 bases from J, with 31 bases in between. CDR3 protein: CASSLLAPAGQPRRPPQHF. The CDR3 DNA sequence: TGTGCCAGCAGTTTACTGGCCCCCGCGGGACAACCCCGACGTCCGCCCCAGCATTTT.

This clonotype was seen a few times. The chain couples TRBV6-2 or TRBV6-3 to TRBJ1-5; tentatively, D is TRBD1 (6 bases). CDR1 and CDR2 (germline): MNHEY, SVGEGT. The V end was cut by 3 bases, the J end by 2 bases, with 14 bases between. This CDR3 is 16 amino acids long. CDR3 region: CASSYHGGAGNQPQHF. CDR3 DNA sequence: TGTGCCAGCAGTTATCACGGGGGCGCAGGCAATCAGCCCCAGCATTTT.

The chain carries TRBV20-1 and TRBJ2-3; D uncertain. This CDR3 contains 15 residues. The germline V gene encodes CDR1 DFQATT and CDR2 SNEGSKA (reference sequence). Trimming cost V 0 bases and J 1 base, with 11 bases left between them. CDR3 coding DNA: TGCAGTGCTAGAGATCTCATTTTCGGCACAGATACGCAGTATTTT. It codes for CSARDLIFGTDTQYF.

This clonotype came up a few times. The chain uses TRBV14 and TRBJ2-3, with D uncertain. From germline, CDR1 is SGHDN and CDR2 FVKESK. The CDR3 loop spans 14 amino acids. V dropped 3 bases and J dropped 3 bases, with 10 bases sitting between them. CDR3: CASSHPDPTDTQYF. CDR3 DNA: TGTGCCAGCAGCCACCCCGACCCAACAGATACGCAGTATTTT. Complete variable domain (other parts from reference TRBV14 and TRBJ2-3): EAGVTQFPSHSVIEKGQTVTLRCDPISGHDNLYWYRRVMGKEIKFLLHFVKESKQDESGMPNNRFLAERTGGTYSTLKVQPAELEDSGVYFCASSHPDPTDTQYFGPGTRLTVL.

The CDR3 reads CASSGQNNQPQHF. The CDR3 DNA is TGTGCCAGCAGCGGACAGAACAATCAGCCCCAGCATTTT. The chain employs TRBV6-5 and TRBJ1-5, with D possibly matching TRBD1 (6 bases). The CDR3 sequence is 13 residues long. V lost 6 bases, J lost 3 bases, and 9 bases lay in between. CDR1 and CDR2 from the germline V gene are MNHEY and SVGAGI.

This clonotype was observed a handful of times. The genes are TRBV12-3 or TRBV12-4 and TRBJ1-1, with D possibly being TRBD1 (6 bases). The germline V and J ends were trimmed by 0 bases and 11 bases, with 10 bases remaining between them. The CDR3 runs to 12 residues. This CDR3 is CASSLAGGNAFF. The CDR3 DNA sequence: TGTGCCAGCAGTTTAGCGGGGGGCAACGCTTTCTTT.

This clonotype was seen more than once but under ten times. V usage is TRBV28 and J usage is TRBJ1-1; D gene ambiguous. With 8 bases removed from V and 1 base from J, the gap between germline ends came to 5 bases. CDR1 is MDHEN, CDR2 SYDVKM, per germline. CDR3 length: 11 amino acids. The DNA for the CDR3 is TGTGCCAGCTATTGGAACACTGAAGCTTTCTTT. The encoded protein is CASYWNTEAFF.